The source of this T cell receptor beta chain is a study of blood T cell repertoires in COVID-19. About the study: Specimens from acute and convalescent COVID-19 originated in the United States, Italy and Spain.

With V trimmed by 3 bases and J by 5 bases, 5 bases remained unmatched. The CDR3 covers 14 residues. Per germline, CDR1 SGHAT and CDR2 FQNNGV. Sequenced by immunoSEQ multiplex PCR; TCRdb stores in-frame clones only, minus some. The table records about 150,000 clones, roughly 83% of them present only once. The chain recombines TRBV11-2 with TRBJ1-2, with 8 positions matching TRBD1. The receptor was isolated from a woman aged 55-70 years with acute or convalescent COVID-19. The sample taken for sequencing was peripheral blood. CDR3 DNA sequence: TGTGCCAGCAGCTTCCAGGGGGCGCGGTATGGCTACACCTTC. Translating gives CASSFQGARYGYTF.